The sequence of this T cell receptor beta chain was determined in a study of T cell responses to AZD1222 COVID-19 vaccine. CDR3 length: 17 amino acids. Trimming removed 2 bases from V and 4 bases from J; junction bases left unmatched: 10. Germline values: CDR1 SGHDT, CDR2 YYEEEE. Clones were read by immunoSEQ multiplex PCR, and TCRdb kept only the in-frame ones, dropping some. This table has roughly 99,000 clones, 70% to 90% appearing once. Study-level findings and limits: Females outnumbered males among donors, who were mostly white British; clonal diversity was possibly underestimated. The study identified only five or six AZD1222 recipients as seropositive at baseline.

Remarks on this clone: The antigen is undetermined.

The material was peripheral blood, obtained 28 days after the second AZD1222 dose. The chain links TRBV5-6 to TRBJ1-3; 9 nucleotides agree with TRBD1. This sequence was found in an adult who received the AZD1222 COVID-19 vaccine. The DNA for the CDR3 is TGTGCCAGCAGCTTCGTCGGGGACAGGGAAGCCGGAAACACCATATATTTT. The encoded protein is CASSFVGDREAGNTIYF.